This TCR beta chain was recovered during a study of response to subunit inactivated influenza vaccine. Via MiXCR, TCRdb re-called the RT-PCR reads, giving one row per CDR3 protein. This sample has approximately 520,000 distinct CDR3 sequences, with about 15% found just once. Trimming shortened V by 3 bases and J by 5 bases, and 10 bases separated the two germline ends. The CDR3 has 13 residues. This clonotype was seen a few times. The chain links TRBV12-3 or TRBV12-4 to TRBJ1-2; D possibly corresponds to TRBD1 (5 bases). The sample in question was CD4+ T cells sorted from PBMCs, obtained about 23 months after vaccination. The source is a man aged 50-75 years who received an inactivated influenza vaccine. The CDR3 loop reads CASSFGRGYGYTF. CDR3 sequence (DNA): TGTGCCAGCAGTTTTGGGAGGGGTTATGGCTACACCTTC.